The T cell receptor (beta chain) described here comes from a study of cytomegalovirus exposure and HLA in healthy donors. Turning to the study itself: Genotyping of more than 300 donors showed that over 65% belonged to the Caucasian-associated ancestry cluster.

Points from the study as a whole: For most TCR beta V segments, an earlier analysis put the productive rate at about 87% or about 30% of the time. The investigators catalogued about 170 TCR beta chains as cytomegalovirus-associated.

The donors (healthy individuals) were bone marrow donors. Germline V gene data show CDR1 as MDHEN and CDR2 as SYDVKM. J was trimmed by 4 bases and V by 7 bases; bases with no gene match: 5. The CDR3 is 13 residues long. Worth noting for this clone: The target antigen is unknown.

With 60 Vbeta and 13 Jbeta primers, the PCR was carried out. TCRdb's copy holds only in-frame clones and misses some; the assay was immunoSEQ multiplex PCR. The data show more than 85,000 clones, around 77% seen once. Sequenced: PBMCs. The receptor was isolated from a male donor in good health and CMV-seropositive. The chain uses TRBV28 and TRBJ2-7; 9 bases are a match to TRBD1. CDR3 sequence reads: CASNPGQGYEQYF. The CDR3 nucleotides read TGTGCCAGCAACCCCGGACAGGGGTACGAGCAGTACTTC. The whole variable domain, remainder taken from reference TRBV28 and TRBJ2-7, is DVKVTQSSRYLVKRTGEKVFLECVQDMDHENMFWYRQDPGLGLRLIYFSYDVKMKEKGDIPEGYSVSREKKERFSLILESASTNQTSMYLCASNPGQGYEQYFGPGTRLTVT.